The clone carrying this T cell receptor beta chain was recorded once. Its antigen remains unknown. The data are from a study of T cell repertoires in cytomegalovirus infection. Study-level background: Public TCR beta signatures were indicative of both CMV infection and a matching HLA type.

Broader study findings: In two of eight donors, the top clonotype was HLA-C-restricted CMV-specific.

Using its own MiXCR run on the reads, TCRdb lists one record per CDR3 protein. Among roughly 600,000 distinct CDR3 sequences listed, roughly 24% were seen once. CDR3 length: 16 amino acids. Germline V gene lookup returns CDR1 DFQATT and CDR2 SNEGSKA (reference sequence). Trimming stripped 5 bases from V and 2 bases from J, with 19 bases between. The receptor was derived from a human donor in good health (CMV status not recorded). Some clones in this sample may be carry-over from other donors' samples. This sequence joins TRBV20-1 and TRBJ1-5, with D perhaps matching TRBD1 (5 bases). The sequencing sample was made of CD8+ T cells from PBMCs. CDR3 sequence reads: CSAPNGGGAGNQPQHF. The DNA of the CDR3 is TGCAGTGCTCCGAATGGTGGAGGGGCGGGCAATCAGCCCCAGCATTTT.